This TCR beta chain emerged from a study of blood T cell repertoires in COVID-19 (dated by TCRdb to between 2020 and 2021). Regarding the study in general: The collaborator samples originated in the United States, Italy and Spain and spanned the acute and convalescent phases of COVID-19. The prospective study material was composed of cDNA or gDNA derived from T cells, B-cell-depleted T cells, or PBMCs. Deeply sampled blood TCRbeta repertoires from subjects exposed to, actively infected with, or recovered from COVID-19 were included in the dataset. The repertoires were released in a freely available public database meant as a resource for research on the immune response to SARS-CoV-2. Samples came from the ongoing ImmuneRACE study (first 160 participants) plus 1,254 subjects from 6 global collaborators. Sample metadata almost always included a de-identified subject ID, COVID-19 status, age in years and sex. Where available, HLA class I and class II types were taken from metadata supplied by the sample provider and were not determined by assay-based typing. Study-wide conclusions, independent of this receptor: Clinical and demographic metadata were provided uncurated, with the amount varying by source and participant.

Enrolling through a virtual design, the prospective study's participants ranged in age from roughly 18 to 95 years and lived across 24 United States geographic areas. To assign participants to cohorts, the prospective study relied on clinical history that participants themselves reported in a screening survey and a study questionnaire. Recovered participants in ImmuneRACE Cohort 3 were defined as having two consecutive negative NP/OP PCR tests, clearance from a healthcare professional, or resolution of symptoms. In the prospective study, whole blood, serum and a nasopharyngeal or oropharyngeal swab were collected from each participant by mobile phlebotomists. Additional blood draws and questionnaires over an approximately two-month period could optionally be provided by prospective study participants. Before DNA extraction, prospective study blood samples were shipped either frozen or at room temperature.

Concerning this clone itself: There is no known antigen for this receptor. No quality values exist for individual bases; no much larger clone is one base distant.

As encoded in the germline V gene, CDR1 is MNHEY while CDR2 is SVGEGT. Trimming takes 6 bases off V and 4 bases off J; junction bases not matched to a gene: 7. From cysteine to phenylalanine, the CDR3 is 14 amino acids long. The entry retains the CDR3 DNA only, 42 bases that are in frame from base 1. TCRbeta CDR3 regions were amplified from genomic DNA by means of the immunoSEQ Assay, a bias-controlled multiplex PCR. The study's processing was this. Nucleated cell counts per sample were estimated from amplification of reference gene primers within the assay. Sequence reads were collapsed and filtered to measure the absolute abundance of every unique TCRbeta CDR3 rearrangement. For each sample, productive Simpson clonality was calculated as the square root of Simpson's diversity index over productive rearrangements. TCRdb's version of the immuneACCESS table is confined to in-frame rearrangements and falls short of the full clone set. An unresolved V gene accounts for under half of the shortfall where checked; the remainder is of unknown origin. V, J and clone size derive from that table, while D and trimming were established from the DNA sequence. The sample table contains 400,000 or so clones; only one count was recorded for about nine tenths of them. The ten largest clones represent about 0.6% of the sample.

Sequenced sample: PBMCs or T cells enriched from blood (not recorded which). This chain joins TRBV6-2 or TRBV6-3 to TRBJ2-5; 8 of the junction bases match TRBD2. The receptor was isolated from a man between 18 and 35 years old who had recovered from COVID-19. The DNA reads TGTGCCAGCAGGTACACGGGAGGGGGAGAGACCCAGTACTTC. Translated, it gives CASRYTGGGETQYF.